This T cell receptor beta chain was observed in a study of beta chain features in type 1 diabetes. Across the whole study: Cell yields, gender and age were similar in healthy donors and patients.

TCRB transcripts that were expressed got sequenced, as all of the isolated RNA had been reverse transcribed. TCRdb's table, derived via immunoSEQ multiplex PCR, lists solely in-frame clones and lacks some. The data hold hundreds of thousands of clones, with more than 13% observed a single time. Whole-study results and caveats: TCRB CDR3s from Type 1 diabetes patients were moderately but significantly shorter in all four CD4+ subsets. Sampled from patients, naive, central memory and Treg TCRB repertoires appeared more similar than those sampled from healthy donors. Highly expressing activated T cells could be over-counted with a cDNA template.

In the case of this clone: The antigen is not known.

This CDR3 region has 15 residues. The trim removed 4 bases at V and 5 bases at J, leaving 4 bases unmatched. Germline loops: CDR1 LGHNA, CDR2 YNFKEQ. The material sequenced was naive CD4+ T cells from blood. The chain is built from TRBV4-2 and TRBJ1-5; TRBD1 aligns across 11 bases. This TCR came from a man aged 18 to 35 with type 1 diabetes. The CDR3 DNA reads TGTGCCAGCAGCCGGGGACAGGGGGTGGATCAGCCCCAGCATTTT. Protein sequence: CASSRGQGVDQPQHF.